This T cell receptor (beta chain) was recovered during a study of cytomegalovirus exposure and HLA in healthy donors. As for the study in general: Samples from HLA-typed donors yielded about 85 million unique TCRs in an early data release. Study-wide results and limits: Follow-up analysis later connected one missense variant in DCLRE1C with trimming of TCR beta V- and J-genes. Upon later analysis, HLA-associated TCR beta chains proved more clonally expanded than other, equally common chains.

Per the germline V gene, CDR1 is SEHNR and CDR2 is FQNEAQ (reference sequence). The V end was cut by 2 bases, the J end by 1 base, with 8 bases between. The CDR3 consists of 14 residues. Regarding this clone: Its antigen is unidentified.

Both 60 Vbeta primers and 13 Jbeta primers went into the PCR. Some clones are missing from TCRdb's copy, which holds only in-frame ones; the method was immunoSEQ multiplex PCR. The sample contains more than 150,000 clones, roughly 87% of which appear only once. This chain uses TRBV7-9 with TRBJ1-1, with D maybe TRBD1 (5 bases). The source is a girl less than two years old in good health and CMV-seronegative. Sequenced material: PBMCs. CDR3 loop: CASSLQGGNTEAFF. The CDR3 region has the DNA TGTGCCAGCAGCTTACAGGGAGGGAACACTGAAGCTTTCTTT.